Each of the 11 T cell receptor beta chains below was sequenced from the same sample in a study of neoadjuvant nivolumab and ipilimumab in lung cancer. Sequenced by immunoSEQ multiplex PCR; TCRdb stores in-frame clones only, minus some. The sample contains some 4,000 clones, around 81% of which appear only once. Sequenced material: normal lung tissue adjacent to the tumor, taken after neoadjuvant nivolumab, alone or with ipilimumab, at or shortly before surgery. The source is an adult with non-small cell lung cancer. Some clones in this sample may be carry-over from other donors' samples.

The DNA of the CDR3 is TGCGCCAGCAGCCAAGACGGTCTGGGGGAAAAACTGTTTTTT. This gives the protein CASSQDGLGEKLFF. V usage is TRBV4-3 and J usage is TRBJ1-4, with D uncertain. Per the germline V gene, CDR1 is LGHNA and CDR2 is YSLEER. Deletions cut 0 bases from V and 8 bases from J, with 10 bases between. The CDR3 extends over 14 amino acids.

This clone was found a few times. This sequence joins TRBV6-5 and TRBJ1-1; D perhaps matches TRBD1 (6 bases). In germline, CDR1 is MNHEY, CDR2 SVGAGI. V was pared by 6 bases and J by 4 bases, with 18 bases between. The CDR3 spans 15 residues. As DNA, the CDR3 is TGTGCCAGCAGAGTAACAGGGACCGTGGTCACTGAAGCTTTCTTT. This codes for CASRVTGTVVTEAFF.

This clone has just one count. The chain links TRBV5-1 to TRBJ2-7, with D possibly TRBD2 on 5 matching bases. The CDR3 runs 13 residues. Per germline, CDR1 SGHRS and CDR2 YFSETQ. V shed 4 bases and J shed 2 bases, with 10 bases lying between them. The CDR3 nucleotides read TGCGCCAGCAGCCGAGGGCCTGCCTACGAGCAGTACTTC. Protein product: CASSRGPAYEQYF.

The chain recombines TRBV10-1 with TRBJ2-3; TRBD2 agrees at 7 bases. The V gene's germline CDR1 is WNHNN and CDR2 SYGVQD (reference sequence). This CDR3 is 16 amino acids long. The V segment lost 0 bases and the J segment 4 bases; nucleotides outside the gene matches: 7. CDR3 bases: TGCGCCAGCAGTGAGTCAGTGGGAGGGATTCCAGATACGCAGTATTTT. This gives the protein CASSESVGGIPDTQYF.

The gene calls are TRBV6-5 and TRBJ2-2; D might be TRBD2 (5 bases). This CDR3 has 16 amino acids. The V end was cut by 2 bases, the J end by 3 bases, with 13 bases between. Germline lookup yields CDR1 MNHEY and CDR2 SVGAGI. The CDR3 sequence: CASSYQADYYTGELFF. CDR3 DNA sequence: TGTGCCAGCAGTTACCAAGCCGACTATTACACCGGGGAGCTGTTTTTT.

A single count supports this clone. The chain couples TRBV9 to TRBJ1-1, with 9 bases matching TRBD1. This CDR3 is built from 16 residues. Germline values: CDR1 SGDLS, CDR2 YYNGEE. Trimming at V came to 4 bases and at J to 1 base, leaving 8 bases not matched to a gene. The DNA of the CDR3 is TGTGCCAGCAGCCCCCCCGGGACAGGGTCGAACACTGAAGCTTTCTTT. This translates into CASSPPGTGSNTEAFF.

This chain joins TRBV5-4 and TRBJ2-7, with D unresolved. This CDR3 is built from 13 residues. The germline V gene encodes CDR1 SGHNT and CDR2 YYREEE (reference sequence). Trimming took 4 bases from V and 4 from J, leaving 12 bases between them. DNA for the CDR3: TGTGCCAGCAGCGGTGAACTGGGGTACGAGCAGTACTTC. The encoded protein is CASSGELGYEQYF. The variable domain in full, completed from reference TRBV5-4 and TRBJ2-7, reads ETGVTQSPTHLIKTRGQQVTLRCSSQSGHNTVSWYQQALGQGPQFIFQYYREEENGRGNFPPRFSGLQFPNYSSELNVNALELDDSALYLCASSGELGYEQYFGPGTRLTVT.

The chain couples TRBV6-5 to TRBJ2-2; TRBD1 matches 9 bases. J lost 3 bases, V lost 6 bases, and 2 bases had no gene match. The CDR3 totals 14 residues. CDR1 and CDR2 from the germline V gene are MNHEY and SVGAGI. The chain's CDR3 is CASRRDRDTGELFF. Here the CDR3 DNA reads TGTGCCAGCAGAAGGGACAGGGACACCGGGGAGCTGTTTTTT.

J is TRBJ2-2 and V is TRBV14; D not certain. The germline CDR1 and CDR2 sequences are SGHDN and FVKESK. V lost 2 bases and J 6 bases, leaving 13 bases between the germline ends. This CDR3 region has 15 residues. In DNA, the CDR3 is TGTGCCAGCAGCCAAATTTACGGTTTGGCCGGGGAGCTGTTTTTT. Residues: CASSQIYGLAGELFF. Combining the CDR3 with reference TRBV14 and TRBJ2-2 gives the whole variable domain EAGVTQFPSHSVIEKGQTVTLRCDPISGHDNLYWYRRVMGKEIKFLLHFVKESKQDESGMPNNRFLAERTGGTYSTLKVQPAELEDSGVYFCASSQIYGLAGELFFGEGSRLTVL.

The rearrangement joins TRBV10-1 to TRBJ2-1, with no clear D. Trimming took 2 bases from V and 1 from J, leaving 12 bases between them. Germline V gene lookup returns CDR1 WNHNN and CDR2 SYGVQD (reference sequence). There are 16 residues in the CDR3. CDR3 amino acids: CASSENRPGSYNEQFF. The CDR3 nucleotides read TGCGCCAGCAGTGAGAATCGGCCCGGATCCTACAATGAGCAGTTCTTC.

In its sample, this clone was seen once. The CDR3 region is CASSIDRRYTF. For the CDR3, the DNA is TGTGCCAGTAGTATAGACCGCCGCTACACCTTC. The chain links TRBV19 to TRBJ1-2; D is unresolved. The germline CDR1 and CDR2 sequences are LNHDA and SQIVND (reference sequence). This CDR3 comprises 11 residues. V lost 0 bases and J 9 bases, leaving 5 bases between the germline ends.